This T cell receptor (beta chain) stems from a study of monozygotic twins with inflammatory bowel disease. Study-level results: T cell subtypes that differed could not be told apart. Among IBD patients, fewer clonotypes were shared with others than among healthy twins, especially with disease activity.

Of note for this clonotype: Its specificity is not known.

The CDR3 sequence is 17 residues long. TCRalpha and TCRbeta cDNA was put through two nested PCRs of 16 and 9 cycles. TCRdb reprocessed the 5' RACE reads and keeps a single row for each CDR3 protein, giving no DNA. In all, the sample yields 300,000 to 400,000 distinct CDR3 sequences. Input material: blood. The chain has TRBV12-3 or TRBV12-4 and TRBJ2-2; TCRdb selects TRBD1, and the lack of DNA leaves this call unchecked. This clonotype was sampled from a human donor with ulcerative colitis or Crohn's disease, or a healthy co-twin of an affected twin (not recorded which). This CDR3 reads CASSLTRPPRVAGELFF.